Listed below are T cell receptor beta chains from one sample, sequenced in a study of blood T cell repertoires in COVID-19. The assay was immunoSEQ multiplex PCR, and TCRdb's table has in-frame clones only and misses some. The profile shows under 150,000 clones, about four fifths of them singletons. Material for sequencing was PBMCs or T cells enriched from blood (not recorded which). Source of these receptors: a woman aged 45-65 years who had been exposed to COVID-19. Each CDR3 is given with its conserved first and last residue. The D gene is left open where the match is weak. Clone size, where shown, is once, few, many, or a class for clones that have expanded.

-,13,TRBJ1-2,-,TRBV7-2,TGTGCCAGCAGCTTAAACACCAACTATGGCTACACCTTC,CASSLNTNYGYTF
-,14,TRBJ1-5,few,TRBV7-8,TGTGCCAGCAGCTTCACAGGGATTCGTCAGCCCCAGCATTTT,CASSFTGIRQPQHF
-,14,TRBJ2-5,-,TRBV5-1,TGCGCCAGCAGCTTGGGTGGGGGCCGAGAGACCCAGTACTTC,CASSLGGGRETQYF
TRBD2,17,TRBJ2-3,once,TRBV24-1,TGTGCCACCAGTGACCCCGGCCTAGCGGGGGGCACAGATACGCAGTATTTT,CATSDPGLAGGTDTQYF
-,15,TRBJ1-5,-,TRBV3-1/TRBV3-2,TGTGCCAGCAGCCAAGGACATGATAGCAATCAGCCCCAGCATTTT,CASSQGHDSNQPQHF
-,14,TRBJ1-2,-,TRBV4-1,TGCGCCAGCAGCCTAGGTGGGGGCGACTATGGCTACACCTTC,CASSLGGGDYGYTF
-,11,TRBJ1-3,-,TRBV20-1,TGCAGTGCTAGTAGGAGTAACACCATATATTTT,CSASRSNTIYF
TRBD1,16,TRBJ1-2,-,TRBV6-1,TGTGCCAGCAGTGCCTCTCGGACAGGCGTAGTCCATGGCTACACCTTC,CASSASRTGVVHGYTF
-,14,TRBJ2-3,-,TRBV29-1,TGCAGCGTCGCCCCCGGGAGAGAGACAGATACGCAGTATTTT,CSVAPGRETDTQYF
TRBD1,18,TRBJ1-1,-,TRBV6-1,TGTGCCAGCAGTGCCTCCTCCGGGACAGGGACCTTTTTCGGTGAAGCTTTCTTT,CASSASSGTGTFFGEAFF
TRBD1,17,TRBJ1-5,-,TRBV6-2/TRBV6-3,TGTGCCAGCAGTTACGGGACAGGGTCCTATAGCAATCAGCCCCAGCATTTT,CASSYGTGSYSNQPQHF
-,15,TRBJ2-7,-,TRBV19,TGTGCCAGTAGCAACTCAGGGGTCTCCCCCTACGAGCAGTACTTC,CASSNSGVSPYEQYF
-,14,TRBJ1-6,once,TRBV5-4,TGTGCCAGCAGCTTAATGACAGTAAATTCACCCCTCCACTTT,CASSLMTVNSPLHF
-,15,TRBJ1-3,-,TRBV18,TGTGCCAGCTCACCAATACAGGGTCCTGGAAACACCATATATTTT,CASSPIQGPGNTIYF
-,14,TRBJ1-1,-,TRBV4-1,TGCGCCAGCAGCCAAGTCGGGGGGGCTACTGAAGCTTTCTTT,CASSQVGGATEAFF
-,14,TRBJ2-2,-,TRBV4-3,TGCGCCAGCAGCCAAGGCCTGGGCTCCGGGGAGCTGTTTTTT,CASSQGLGSGELFF
-,14,TRBJ2-7,medium-sized,TRBV18,TGTGCCAGCTCACCACTTCCCGGAGGCTACGAGCAGTACTTC,CASSPLPGGYEQYF